Sequencing of this T cell receptor beta chain was carried out in a study of T cells after yellow fever vaccination. Background on the study: Where fractions had low cell numbers, libraries were prepared from them with the SMART-Seq v4 Ultra Low Input RNA kit.

Researchers made TCR cDNA using 5'RACE template switching, and this step added a universal primer site and UMIs. TCRdb re-called the 5' RACE reads with MiXCR, one entry per CDR3 protein. The table lists some 500,000 distinct CDR3 sequences, approximately 13% of them singletons. In the case of this clonotype: What it binds is unknown.

Germline CDR1 reads ENHRY; CDR2 reads SYGVKD. V lost 8 bases, J lost 7 bases, and 12 bases lay in between. CDR3 length: 11 amino acids. General study results and limits: Clonotypes shared by both compartments, CD4 and CD8, made up a small share.

The sample consisted of PBMCs, taken on the day of the yellow fever booster vaccination. The source is a man younger than 40 who received the YFV17D yellow fever vaccine. The V call is TRBV10-3, the J call TRBJ2-7; TRBD2 is a possible D gene (7 bases). CDR3 sequence (DNA): TGTGCCATCGCGGGGGCGTCAGAGCAGTACTTC. Translating it yields CAIAGASEQYF.